The 22 T cell receptor beta chains listed next were all sequenced from one sample in a study of blood T cell repertoires in COVID-19. TCRdb's table, derived via immunoSEQ multiplex PCR, lists solely in-frame clones and lacks some. Here the sample spans some 320,000 clones, 90% being singletons. The sequenced sample was PBMCs or T cells enriched from blood (not recorded which). These receptors came from a man aged 55-75 years who had recovered from COVID-19.

This rearrangement joins TRBV5-6 to TRBJ1-6; D call uncertain. Germline-derived CDR1 and CDR2 are SGHDT and YYEEEE. The CDR3 contains 15 residues. Trimming took off 0 bases at V and 7 bases at J, with 11 bases between the two ends. The CDR3 DNA sequence: TGTGCCAGCAGCTTGGGTCGGCGGTCCAATTCACCCCTCCACTTT. Its translation: CASSLGRRSNSPLHF.

The gene calls are TRBV7-6 and TRBJ1-2, with 12 bases identical to TRBD1. This CDR3 is 15 amino acids long. Per the germline V gene, CDR1 is SGHVS and CDR2 is FNYEAQ. V lost 4 bases to trimming and J lost 5 bases; unmatched junction nucleotides: 5. CDR3: CASSSGTGGWYGYTF. CDR3 in DNA: TGTGCCAGCAGCTCGGGGACAGGGGGCTGGTATGGCTACACCTTC.

V usage is TRBV18 and J usage is TRBJ1-5; D gene ambiguous. The CDR3 sequence is 14 residues long. CDR1 and CDR2 (germline): KGHSH, LQKENI. Trimming removed 5 bases at V and 2 bases at J, with 10 bases between. In DNA, the CDR3 is TGTGCCAGCTCATCCACAGTGGGCAATCAGCCCCAGCATTTT. It specifies CASSSTVGNQPQHF.

The chain is built from TRBV6-5 and TRBJ2-1; TRBD2 matches 10 bases. The CDR3 is made up of 16 amino acids. V shed 0 bases and J 3 bases; nucleotides not matched to a gene: 2. Germline-derived CDR1 and CDR2 are MNHEY and SVGAGI. CDR3 sequence reads: CASSYSRTSGYNEQFF. In nucleotides, the CDR3 is TGTGCCAGCAGTTACTCCAGGACTAGCGGCTACAATGAGCAGTTCTTC.

The rearrangement joins TRBV30 to TRBJ1-2; D remains ambiguous. Deletions cut 1 base from V and 4 bases from J, with 13 bases between. Germline V lookup: CDR1 GTSNPN, CDR2 SVGIG (reference sequence). CDR3 length: 14 amino acids. The CDR3 DNA sequence: TGTGCCTGGAGTGCATTCCGATCCAGCTATGGCTACACCTTC. Protein: CAWSAFRSSYGYTF.

As DNA, the CDR3 is TGTGCCAGCAGCTGGGGACAGGGCGTCATAGCCAAAAACATTCAGTACTTC. This sequence encodes CASSWGQGVIAKNIQYF. The chain recombines TRBV7-8 with TRBJ2-4, with TRBD1 matching 9 bases. V gave up 4 bases and J gave up 0 bases; unmatched junction bases: 7. The CDR3 runs to 17 residues. Germline CDR1 reads SGHVS; CDR2 reads FQNEAQ.

This sequence joins TRBV24-1 and TRBJ2-1, with 7 bases that match TRBD2. The CDR3 length is 14 residues. The germline CDR1 and CDR2 sequences are KGHDR and SFDVKD. The ends lost 4 bases at V and 10 bases at J; junction bases unmatched: 9. In DNA form, the CDR3 reads TGTGCCACCAGTGACCACCGAAGACTAGCAGAGCAGTTCTTC. Translation gives CATSDHRRLAEQFF.

About this clone: One junction end does not reproduce the germline sequence, and a read error may be involved. The chain uses TRBV4-2 and TRBJ1-1; 7 nucleotides match TRBD1. The germline gives CDR1 LGHNA, CDR2 YNFKEQ. This CDR3 is built from 15 residues. CDR3 in amino acids: CASSQDITGQTVQVF. DNA for the CDR3: TGTGCCAGCAGCCAAGATATCACGGGACAGACAGTGCAGGTCTTT.

This chain links TRBV11-3 with TRBJ2-3; tentative D call: TRBD2 (6 bases). The CDR3 covers 19 residues. Germline V lookup: CDR1 SGHNT, CDR2 YENEEA. V was pared by 1 base and J by 3 bases, with 23 bases between. The CDR3 loop is CASSLAQPFSLASTDTQYF. DNA of the CDR3: TGTGCCAGCAGCTTAGCCCAGCCCTTCTCCCTAGCGAGTACAGATACGCAGTATTTT.

The chain combines TRBV29-1 with TRBJ1-1, with D possibly matching TRBD1 (6 bases). This CDR3 contains 14 residues. The germline V gene has CDR1 SQVTM and CDR2 ANQGSEA. V was clipped by 1 base and J by 1 base, with 10 bases between them. This chain's CDR3 is CSVEGKQGNTEAFF. Here the CDR3 DNA reads TGCAGCGTTGAAGGGAAACAGGGGAACACTGAAGCTTTCTTT. The full variable domain, completed using reference TRBV29-1 and TRBJ1-1, is SAVISQKPSRDICQRGTSLTIQCQVDSQVTMMFWYRQQPGQSLTLIATANQGSEATYESGFVIDKFPISRPNLTFSTLTVSNMSPEDSSIYLCSVEGKQGNTEAFFGQGTRLTVV.

V and J are TRBV10-3 and TRBJ1-5; 7 bases match TRBD1. Germline V gene data show CDR1 as ENHRY and CDR2 as SYGVKD. The length of the CDR3 is 16 residues. The V gene end was trimmed by 10 bases and the J gene end by 0 bases; junction bases not matched to a gene: 12. CDR3 amino acids: CATGPAGQNSNQPQHF. The CDR3 DNA sequence: TGTGCCACCGGCCCCGCGGGACAGAATAGCAATCAGCCCCAGCATTTT.

The rearrangement joins TRBV7-8 to TRBJ2-1, with 9 bases that match TRBD2. The CDR3 runs to 15 residues. Germline V gene sequence: CDR1 SGHVS, CDR2 FQNEAQ. The trim removed 0 bases at V and 9 bases at J, leaving 6 bases unmatched. This CDR3 reads CASSLASGSFREQFF. The CDR3 nucleotides read TGTGCCAGCAGCTTAGCTAGCGGGAGTTTCCGTGAGCAGTTCTTC.

The gene calls are TRBV7-2 and TRBJ2-3, with 7 nucleotides matching TRBD2. V lost 8 bases to trimming and J lost 1 base; unmatched junction nucleotides: 6. Germline values: CDR1 SGHTA, CDR2 FQGNSA. The CDR3 is 14 amino acids. The CDR3 bases are TGTGCCAGCGGGGGAGGGGTGGGCACAGATACGCAGTATTTT. This codes for CASGGGVGTDTQYF.

The chain links TRBV7-9 to TRBJ2-5, with 10 bases that match TRBD1. The CDR3 length is 16 residues. Germline-derived CDR1 and CDR2 are SEHNR and FQNEAQ (reference sequence). V was pared by 4 bases and J by 4 bases, with 9 bases of the junction left unmatched. The chain's CDR3 is CASSSRPTGGLETQYF. The CDR3 DNA follows: TGTGCCAGCAGCTCACGGCCGACAGGGGGCTTAGAGACCCAGTACTTC.

This chain connects TRBV10-3 to TRBJ2-7, with TRBD2 matching over 7 bases. CDR3 size: 14 residues. The germline CDR1 and CDR2 sequences are ENHRY and SYGVKD. V trimming: 6 bases; J trimming: 4 bases; junction bases outside the gene matches: 9. CDR3 protein: CAIRKDRTSYEQYF. The CDR3 DNA follows: TGTGCCATCAGAAAAGACCGGACTAGTTACGAGCAGTACTTC.

This chain connects TRBV19 to TRBJ1-1; a possible D gene is TRBD1 (5 bases). This CDR3 has 16 residues. V lost 5 bases to trimming and J lost 7 bases, with 23 bases between them. The germline V gene has CDR1 LNHDA and CDR2 SQIVND (reference sequence). This CDR3 is CASSLGTGTFTGEAFF. The CDR3 nucleotides are TGTGCCAGTAGTCTAGGTACCGGGACTTTCACGGGTGAAGCTTTCTTT.

This clone was seen just once. This chain connects TRBV6-7 to TRBJ2-7; perhaps TRBD2 as D (5 bases). TRBV6-7 is an ORF, and what it does is uncertain. CDR3 length: 14 amino acids. With 7 bases removed from V and 7 bases from J, the gap between germline ends came to 20 bases. The CDR3 is CASTGAERVWEQYF. The CDR3 DNA is TGTGCCAGCACCGGTGCGGAGAGGGTGTGGGAGCAGTACTTC.

The rearrangement uses TRBV30 and TRBJ1-2; possibly TRBD1 for D (5 bases). Looked up from germline, CDR1 is GTSNPN and CDR2 is SVGIG (reference sequence). This CDR3 is built from 14 residues. Trimming took 4 bases from V and 5 from J, leaving 17 bases between them. The CDR3 DNA reads as TGTGCCTGGACCGGAACAGGAATGCGTTATGGCTACACCTTC. It yields the protein CAWTGTGMRYGYTF.

The V gene is TRBV20-1, the J gene TRBJ1-1; D remains ambiguous. CDR1 and CDR2 from the germline V gene are DFQATT and SNEGSKA (reference sequence). The CDR3 sequence is 10 residues long. Trimming shortened V by 3 bases and J by 10 bases, and 9 bases separated the two germline ends. This chain's CDR3 is CSARTPGAFF. For the CDR3, the DNA is TGCAGTGCTAGGACCCCAGGAGCTTTCTTT.

The chain joins TRBV5-4 to TRBJ2-2; 8 bases are shared with TRBD1. Per germline, CDR1 SGHNT and CDR2 YYREEE (reference sequence). Trimming at V came to 4 bases and at J to 6 bases, leaving 14 bases not matched to a gene. CDR3 length: 17 residues. The CDR3 DNA is TGTGCCAGCAGCAGGGCCCAACAGGGGGGCAGGCCCGGGGAGCTGTTTTTT. The encoded protein is CASSRAQQGGRPGELFF.

The CDR3 protein is CSVESEGYEQYF. The CDR3 coding sequence is TGCAGCGTTGAATCTGAGGGCTACGAGCAGTACTTC. This chain uses TRBV29-1 with TRBJ2-7; D might be TRBD2 (5 bases). The CDR3 is 12 residues long. With 2 bases removed from V and 3 bases from J, the gap between germline ends came to 8 bases. The germline V gene has CDR1 SQVTM and CDR2 ANQGSEA.

The rearrangement uses TRBV9 and TRBJ1-6; 7 bases fit TRBD1. This CDR3 has 15 residues. V was pared by 4 bases and J by 9 bases, with 10 bases of the junction left unmatched. Germline V gives CDR1 SGDLS, CDR2 YYNGEE. The CDR3 loop is CASSTRAGGGSPLHF. CDR3 in DNA: TGTGCCAGCAGCACCCGCGCAGGGGGAGGTTCACCCCTCCACTTT.